Following are 24 T cell receptor beta chains from one sample sequenced in a study of blood T cell repertoires in COVID-19. The data were produced by immunoSEQ multiplex PCR, yet TCRdb's version contains in-frame clones alone and is incomplete. The top ten hold about 4.5% of the sample, which has around 250,000 clones, roughly 80% seen once. Material: peripheral blood. These receptors were obtained from a man aged 50 to 60 with active or convalescent COVID-19.

The chain joins TRBV28 to TRBJ2-3; 8 bases are a match to TRBD1. The CDR3 extends over 19 amino acids. From germline, CDR1 is MDHEN and CDR2 SYDVKM. V was clipped by 1 base and J by 0 bases; unmatched bases: 12. The CDR3 coding sequence is TGTGCCAGCAGTTTATTTTGGGACAGGTACGCGATTAGCACAGATACGCAGTATTTT. It codes for CASSLFWDRYAISTDTQYF.

The chain links TRBV19 to TRBJ1-4; possible D gene TRBD1, 5 bases. Germline V gene lookup returns CDR1 LNHDA and CDR2 SQIVND (reference sequence). V was cut by 2 bases and J by 8 bases, with 15 bases left in between. There are 15 residues in the CDR3. CDR3 in amino acids: CASSIPAQGGEKLFF. In DNA, the CDR3 is TGTGCCAGTAGTATACCGGCCCAGGGAGGGGAAAAACTGTTTTTT.

J is TRBJ2-2 and V is TRBV18; 7 nucleotides align to TRBD1. The junction had 8 bases not matched to a gene; V was cut back by 3 bases and J by 4 bases. CDR1 is KGHSH and CDR2 is LQKENI in the germline V gene. The CDR3 consists of 16 residues. The CDR3 DNA reads TGTGCCAGCTCACCCCTCTGGACAGGCTTCACCGGGGAGCTGTTTTTT. This codes for CASSPLWTGFTGELFF. The whole variable domain, filled in from reference TRBV18 and TRBJ2-2, reads NAGVMQNPRHLVRRRGQEARLRCSPMKGHSHVYWYRQLPEEGLKFMVYLQKENIIDESGMPKERFSAEFPKEGPSILRIQQVVRGDSAAYFCASSPLWTGFTGELFFGEGSRLTVL.

This clone was found once. The chain joins TRBV5-5 to TRBJ2-7; 8 bases fit TRBD1. Germline CDR1 is SGHKS and CDR2 is YYEKEE (reference sequence). V dropped 2 bases and J dropped 2; count of bases not matched to a gene: 6. The CDR3 contains 15 residues. CDR3 loop: CASSFTTGATYEQYF. The CDR3 region has the DNA TGTGCCAGCAGCTTTACGACAGGGGCCACCTACGAGCAGTACTTC.

CDR3 bases: TGCAGCGTTGGGAGAACAGGTGTTAATGAAAAACTGTTTTTT. Protein: CSVGRTGVNEKLFF. The V call is TRBV29-1, the J call TRBJ1-4; a weak D match, TRBD1 (5 bases). There are 14 residues in the CDR3. Per the germline V gene, CDR1 is SQVTM and CDR2 is ANQGSEA. Trimming took off 4 bases at V and 4 bases at J, with 13 bases between the two ends.

V usage is TRBV5-8 and J usage is TRBJ1-3; 7 positions agree with TRBD1. Germline V gives CDR1 SGHTS, CDR2 YDEGEE. V shed 6 bases, J shed 3 bases, and the junction held 15 bases outside the gene matches. The length of the CDR3 is 17 residues. CDR3 protein: CASTRERGPSFGNTIYF. The CDR3, as DNA: TGTGCCAGCACCCGAGAGAGGGGGCCGTCGTTTGGAAACACCATATATTTT.

This clone was seen a single time. The junction departs from germline at one end; a sequencing error may be responsible. The genes are TRBV12-3 or TRBV12-4 and TRBJ1-2; D is perhaps TRBD1 (5 bases). This CDR3 is built from 13 residues. Written as DNA, the CDR3 is TGTGCCAGCAGTATAGCGGGGCCCTATGGCTACACCTTC. It codes for CASSIAGPYGYTF.

The rearrangement uses TRBV3-1 (or the pseudogene TRBV3-2) and TRBJ1-2; the D is unclear. V was pared by 0 bases and J by 2 bases, with 7 bases between. The CDR3 spans 14 residues. Germline CDR1 reads LGHDT; CDR2 reads YNNKEL (reference sequence). The CDR3 region is CASSQDGANYGYTF. For the CDR3, the DNA is TGTGCCAGCAGCCAAGATGGAGCGAACTATGGCTACACCTTC.

The rearrangement joins TRBV2 to TRBJ2-5; tentative D call: TRBD2 (7 bases). This CDR3 region has 14 residues. In germline, CDR1 is SNHLY, CDR2 FYNNEI. Trimming shortened V by 5 bases and J by 4 bases, and 14 bases separated the two germline ends. CDR3 residues: CASSRGGGPETQYF. The CDR3 coding sequence is TGTGCCAGCAGTAGGGGCGGGGGCCCAGAGACCCAGTACTTC.

The chain has TRBV9 and TRBJ2-7; D is uncertain. Germline CDR1 and CDR2: SGDLS and YYNGEE. CDR3 length: 13 residues. V was shortened by 0 bases and J by 5 bases, with 9 bases between the two germline ends. This CDR3 is CASSVGPGHEQYF. The CDR3 nucleotides read TGTGCCAGCAGCGTAGGCCCAGGCCACGAGCAGTACTTC.

This clone was found a few times. The chain is built from TRBV3-1 (or the pseudogene TRBV3-2) and TRBJ1-3; D is unclear. The CDR3 sequence is 14 residues long. V was pared by 4 bases and J by 4 bases, with 11 bases between. CDR1 is LGHDT, CDR2 YNNKEL, per germline (reference sequence). CDR3 residues: CASSPGNPGNTIYF. CDR3 sequence (DNA): TGTGCCAGCAGCCCCGGGAACCCCGGAAACACCATATATTTT.

This clone appeared a few times. The genes are TRBV27 and TRBJ2-7; 10 nucleotides line up with TRBD1. Looked up from germline, CDR1 is MNHEY and CDR2 is SMNVEV (reference sequence). V was pared by 5 bases and J by 1 base, with 5 bases of the junction left unmatched. The CDR3 extends over 15 amino acids. The CDR3 reads CASSLRQGASYEQYF. DNA for the CDR3: TGTGCCAGCAGTCTGCGACAGGGGGCTTCCTACGAGCAGTACTTC.

The chain recombines TRBV30 with TRBJ1-2, with TRBD1 as a possible D gene (5 bases). CDR1 and CDR2 from the germline V gene are GTSNPN and SVGIG (reference sequence). With 0 bases removed from V and 4 bases from J, the gap between germline ends came to 18 bases. This CDR3 spans 16 amino acids. CDR3 amino acids: CAWSVRGGTSLYGYTF. CDR3 bases: TGTGCCTGGAGTGTCCGGGGGGGTACCTCTCTCTATGGCTACACCTTC. The entire variable domain, with the rest obtained from reference TRBV30 and TRBJ1-2, is as follows: SQTIHQWPATLVQPVGSPLSLECTVEGTSNPNLYWYRQAAGRGLQLLFYSVGIGQISSEVPQNLSASRPQDRQFILSSKKLLLSDSGFYLCAWSVRGGTSLYGYTFGSGTRLTVV.

Only one count was recorded for this clone. The rearrangement links TRBV7-9 to TRBJ2-3; weak D call: TRBD1 (6 bases). Trimming took 4 bases from V and 0 from J, leaving 8 bases between them. The CDR3 covers 14 residues. Germline V gene lookup returns CDR1 SEHNR and CDR2 FQNEAQ (reference sequence). The CDR3 here is CASSYGTSTDTQYF. The CDR3 coding sequence is TGTGCCAGCAGCTACGGGACAAGCACAGATACGCAGTATTTT.

The rearrangement links TRBV30 to TRBJ1-2, with no clear D. In germline, CDR1 is GTSNPN, CDR2 SVGIG (reference sequence). V dropped 0 bases and J dropped 6 bases, with 14 bases sitting between them. The CDR3 consists of 14 residues. CDR3 nucleotide sequence: TGTGCCTGGAGTGTTCGGGGAACGAGTAATGGCTACACCTTC. It translates to CAWSVRGTSNGYTF.

CDR3 sequence (DNA): TGTGCCAGCAGTGAACCACAGGGATCCCCCCTCTACGAGCAGTACTTC. The encoded protein is CASSEPQGSPLYEQYF. This chain links TRBV2 with TRBJ2-7; tentatively, D is TRBD1 (6 bases). CDR1 is SNHLY and CDR2 is FYNNEI in the germline V gene. The CDR3 sequence is 16 residues long. V lost 2 bases to trimming and J lost 3 bases, with 17 bases between them.

The chain combines TRBV4-3 with TRBJ2-2, with D perhaps TRBD2 (7 bases). Germline V gene sequence: CDR1 LGHNA, CDR2 YSLEER. The V and J ends lost 1 base and 3 bases respectively, with 21 bases between them. CDR3 length: 19 amino acids. The CDR3 bases are TGCGCCAGCAGCCAAGCGGGGGGCTCCCACCTTTTGGACACCGGGGAGCTGTTTTTT. Protein: CASSQAGGSHLLDTGELFF.

This clone was recorded once. The CDR3 spells CASSHSSAFYGYTF. DNA for the CDR3: TGTGCCAGCAGTCATAGCTCCGCATTCTATGGCTACACCTTC. The rearrangement links TRBV9 to TRBJ1-2; D is unclear. There are 14 residues in the CDR3. V was pared by 5 bases and J by 4 bases, with 15 bases between. CDR1 and CDR2 from the germline V gene are SGDLS and YYNGEE. Complete variable domain (other parts from reference TRBV9 and TRBJ1-2): DSGVTQTPKHLITATGQRVTLRCSPRSGDLSVYWYQQSLDQGLQFLIQYYNGEERAKGNILERFSAQQFPDLHSELNLSSLELGDSALYFCASSHSSAFYGYTFGSGTRLTVV.

The V call is TRBV11-2, the J call TRBJ2-5; D possibly corresponds to TRBD2 (6 bases). V was clipped by 1 base and J by 5 bases, with 20 bases between them. From germline, CDR1 is SGHAT and CDR2 FQNNGV. The length of the CDR3 is 17 residues. As DNA, the CDR3 is TGTGCCAGCAGCTTAGTGAGGAGGGGCGCTTTTCCCGAGACCCAGTACTTC. Translated: CASSLVRRGAFPETQYF.

The chain combines TRBV7-9 with TRBJ1-4, with a possible D match to TRBD1 (5 bases). CDR3 length: 15 residues. Germline CDR1 reads SEHNR; CDR2 reads FQNEAQ (reference sequence). Between the trimmed V and J ends, which lost 5 bases and 7 bases, there was a span of 17 bases. For the CDR3, the DNA is TGTGCCAGCAGCCCTTCCCGGCAGGGTGGTGAAAAACTGTTTTTT. Translating it yields CASSPSRQGGEKLFF.

Comments on this clone: One junction end disagrees with the germline gene, perhaps due to a read error. As DNA, the CDR3 is TGTGCCAGCAGTAACTCCTACAGGGGCTATGGCTACACCTTC. Amino acids: CASSNSYRGYGYTF. This chain links TRBV6-5 with TRBJ1-2; 7 nucleotides match TRBD1. The CDR3 has 14 residues. Germline V lookup: CDR1 MNHEY, CDR2 SVGAGI.

Comment on this clone: A read error may be the cause here, since a much bigger clone is one base away. The sample contains more than one DNA sequence encoding this CDR3. This chain uses TRBV5-1 with TRBJ2-1; possibly TRBD2 for D (6 bases). V lost 2 bases and J 3 bases, leaving 12 bases between the germline ends. Germline V gene sequence: CDR1 SGHRS, CDR2 YFSETQ. The CDR3 spans 15 residues. The CDR3 sequence is CASSFLSGDYNEQFF. The CDR3 DNA is TGCGCCAGCAGCTTCCTTAGCGGAGACTACAATGAGCAGTTCTTC. The full variable domain, its missing parts supplied by reference TRBV5-1 and TRBJ2-1, is KAGVTQTPRYLIKTRGQQVTLSCSPISGHRSVSWYQQTPGQGLQFLFEYFSETQRNKGNFPGRFSGRQFSNSRSEMNVSTLELGDSALYLCASSFLSGDYNEQFFGPGTRLTVL.

This chain links TRBV4-2 with TRBJ2-5, with D possibly being TRBD1 (6 bases). With 1 base removed from V and 1 base from J, the gap between germline ends came to 10 bases. The CDR3 totals 15 residues. The germline V gene encodes CDR1 LGHNA and CDR2 YNFKEQ. The DNA of the CDR3 is TGTGCCAGCAGCCAAGGGGTGGACAGCCAAGAGACCCAGTACTTC. Translating gives CASSQGVDSQETQYF.

The rearrangement uses TRBV30 and TRBJ1-1; D is uncertain. V gave up 4 bases and J gave up 4 bases, with 13 bases separating them. This CDR3 has 13 residues. Germline loops: CDR1 GTSNPN, CDR2 SVGIG (reference sequence). The CDR3 loop is CAWTYEPGTEAFF. The CDR3 DNA reads TGTGCCTGGACCTACGAGCCGGGCACTGAAGCTTTCTTT.